The 3 T cell receptor beta chains below were found in one sample sequenced in a study of identical twins. TCRdb analysed the 5' RACE reads with MiXCR anew, one entry per CDR3 protein. The table lists 400,000 to 650,000 distinct CDR3 sequences, 20% to 25% of them singletons. These same records also appear under a second study, on T cells expressing NK-cell markers.

The sample comprised CD4+ T cells sorted from blood. All receptors derive from a woman aged 18 to 35 in good health.

This clonotype was counted a few times. The chain uses TRBV12-3 or TRBV12-4 and TRBJ1-5; D unclear. Trimming removed 7 bases from V and 4 bases from J, with 14 bases in between. The CDR3 runs 14 residues. CDR3 sequence: CASTLTHTNQPQHF. For the CDR3, the DNA is TGTGCCAGCACCTTAACCCACACTAATCAGCCCCAGCATTTT.

The rearrangement links TRBV4-1 to TRBJ2-4, with 16 positions matching TRBD2. CDR1 is MGHRA and CDR2 is YSYEKL in the germline V gene. This CDR3 has 17 amino acids. Trimming cost V 5 bases and J 2 bases; bases outside gene matches: 3. CDR3 region: CASSLGLAGGSKNIQYF. As DNA, the CDR3 is TGCGCCAGCAGCTTGGGACTAGCGGGAGGGTCCAAAAACATTCAGTACTTC.

This clonotype appeared a few times. This sequence joins TRBV20-1 and TRBJ2-1; 8 bases agree with TRBD2. The CDR3 has 16 residues. CDR1 and CDR2 (germline): DFQATT, SNEGSKA (reference sequence). J was trimmed by 0 bases and V by 0 bases; bases with no gene match: 4. Here the CDR3 DNA reads TGCAGTGCTAGAGATATCAGCGGGGGCTCCTACAATGAGCAGTTCTTC. This encodes CSARDISGGSYNEQFF.